The T cell receptor beta chain described here comes from a study of T cells in Graves' hyperthyroidism and ophthalmopathy. Used for diagnoses were clinical symptoms, serum thyroxine and TRAb, thyroid ultrasound and orbital computed tomography. Sampled blood dates from first hyperthyroidism diagnosis, and it precedes any ophthalmopathy symptoms. General study results and limits: Using 13 V-J features, a model discriminated ophthalmopathy from stable hyperthyroidism. Most clonotypes expanded in thyroid above 0.001 were likewise present in blood.

Remarks on this clonotype: Antigen: not known.

Amplification of TCR beta CDR3 regions used RNA as the template. TCR CDR3 underwent first-round RT-PCR with the HTBI primer set. MiXCR was run by TCRdb on the multiplex PCR reads, yielding one entry per CDR3 protein. The table has under 450,000 distinct CDR3 sequences, approximately 18% seen once; the top ten hold approximately 33%. Sequencing was done on a sample of blood. The sequence was collected from a woman aged 25 to 45 with Graves' hyperthyroidism that later progressed to Graves' ophthalmopathy.

The CDR3 sequence: CASSSRLGLAGGGTGELFF. The CDR3 nucleotides read TGTGCCAGCAGCTCCAGACTCGGGCTAGCGGGGGGCGGGACCGGGGAGCTGTTTTTT. This chain connects TRBV7-2 to TRBJ2-2; 11 nucleotides align to TRBD2. CDR1 is SGHTA and CDR2 is FQGNSA in the germline V gene. The CDR3 runs to 19 residues. The V gene end was trimmed by 4 bases and the J gene end by 5 bases; junction bases not matched to a gene: 15.